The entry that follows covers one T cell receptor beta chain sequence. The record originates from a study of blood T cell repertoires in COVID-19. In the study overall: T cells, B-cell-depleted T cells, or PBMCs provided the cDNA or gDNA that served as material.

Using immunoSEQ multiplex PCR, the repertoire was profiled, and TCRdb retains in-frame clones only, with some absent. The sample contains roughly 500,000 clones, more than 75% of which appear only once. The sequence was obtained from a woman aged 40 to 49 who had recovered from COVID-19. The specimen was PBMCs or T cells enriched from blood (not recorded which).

The CDR3 nucleotides read TGTGCCAGCAGTAGGAGACTAGACAGAGCCTACGAGCAGTACTTC. Translated, it gives CASSRRLDRAYEQYF. The chain links TRBV6-2 or TRBV6-3 to TRBJ2-7; D is possibly TRBD2 (6 bases). This CDR3 region has 15 residues. Germline CDR1 and CDR2: MNHEY and SVGEGT. V was cut by 5 bases and J by 2 bases, with 16 bases left in between.